A single sample gave rise to the 17 T cell receptor beta chains below, sequenced in a study of human thymus T cells (dated by TCRdb to 2019 to 2021). The receptor library was made with the immunoSEQ multiplex PCR assay. In TCRdb, the immuneACCESS table is reduced to in-frame sequences with V and J assigned. These tables do not hold every clone; where another copy was compared, an unresolved V gene accounts for under half, and the others remain unexplained. The sample yields 100,000 to 150,000 clones; over 85% were counted once. The ten largest clones add up to 0.024% of the sample. The thymus tissue came from surgical resects taken out during corrective cardiac surgery. The sample taken for sequencing was thymus tissue. These receptor sequences come from a boy younger than two with a congenital heart defect but otherwise immunologically healthy.

The chain couples TRBV7-3 to TRBJ1-2, with D possibly matching TRBD1 (6 bases). The ends were cut back, 6 bases at V and 1 base at J, with 30 bases in the middle. The CDR3 has 20 residues. Per germline, CDR1 SGHTA and CDR2 FQGTGA. The CDR3 sequence is CASSLMVYIPGQNFNYGYTF. CDR3 bases: TGTGCCAGCAGTCTTATGGTTTATATCCCGGGACAAAATTTTAACTATGGCTACACCTTC.

This chain connects TRBV30 to TRBJ2-1; no definite D call. The CDR3 sequence is 14 residues long. Germline V CDR1 and CDR2: GTSNPN, SVGIG (reference sequence). The ends were cut back, 0 bases at V and 3 bases at J, with 9 bases in the middle. The CDR3 sequence: CAWSVKGLYNEQFF. The CDR3 DNA sequence: TGTGCCTGGAGTGTAAAGGGCCTCTACAATGAGCAGTTCTTC.

This chain connects TRBV23-1 to TRBJ1-1; D possibly corresponds to TRBD1 (6 bases). TRBV23-1 is reported as an ORF; its role is uncertain. Trimming removed 0 bases at V and 4 bases at J, with 9 bases between. There are 14 residues in the CDR3. This chain's CDR3 is CASSQSRGPTEAFF. CDR3 DNA sequence: TGCGCCAGCAGTCAATCCAGGGGCCCCACTGAAGCTTTCTTT.

The chain joins TRBV6-6 to TRBJ2-7; a weak D match, TRBD2 (5 bases). The CDR3 spans 15 residues. V lost 2 bases and J lost 4, with 15 bases in between. The germline gives CDR1 MNHNY, CDR2 SVGAGI (reference sequence). CDR3 sequence: CASSYDRGEEYEQYF. For the CDR3, the DNA is TGTGCCAGCAGTTACGATCGGGGAGAGGAGTACGAGCAGTACTTC.

V and J are TRBV29-1 and TRBJ1-2; maybe TRBD1 (6 bases). Germline CDR1 reads SQVTM; CDR2 reads ANQGSEA. The ends were cut back, 7 bases at V and 4 bases at J, with 10 bases in the middle. CDR3 size: 11 residues. The CDR3 region is CSEGHIYGYTF. The DNA for the CDR3 is TGCAGCGAGGGACACATCTATGGCTACACCTTC. The full variable domain, its missing parts supplied by reference TRBV29-1 and TRBJ1-2, is SAVISQKPSRDICQRGTSLTIQCQVDSQVTMMFWYRQQPGQSLTLIATANQGSEATYESGFVIDKFPISRPNLTFSTLTVSNMSPEDSSIYLCSEGHIYGYTFGSGTRLTVV.

The rearrangement uses TRBV11-3 and TRBJ2-1, with D possibly TRBD2 on 7 matching bases. The CDR3 consists of 15 residues. CDR1 is SGHNT, CDR2 YENEEA, per germline. V lost 5 bases and J lost 2, with 13 bases in between. The DNA for the CDR3 is TGTGCCAGCAGCCCGAGGGGGGGCCCCTACAATGAGCAGTTCTTC. Its protein is CASSPRGGPYNEQFF. The full variable domain, its missing parts supplied by reference TRBV11-3 and TRBJ2-1, is EAGVVQSPRYKIIEKKQPVAFWCNPISGHNTLYWYLQNLGQGPELLIRYENEEAVDDSQLPKDRFSAERLKGVDSTLKIQPAELGDSAVYLCASSPRGGPYNEQFFGPGTRLTVL.

This chain connects TRBV29-1 to TRBJ2-3; 15 nucleotides agree with TRBD2. The CDR3 runs to 19 residues. CDR1 is SQVTM and CDR2 is ANQGSEA in the germline V gene. Trimming at V came to 1 base and at J to 6 bases, leaving 14 bases not matched to a gene. The CDR3 is CSVEVVRLRTSGGADTQYF. CDR3 DNA sequence: TGCAGCGTTGAAGTGGTTCGCTTGCGGACTAGCGGGGGGGCGGATACGCAGTATTTT.

V usage is TRBV5-8 and J usage is TRBJ2-1; no definite D call. Trimming removed 4 bases from V and 0 bases from J, with 11 bases in between. This CDR3 spans 15 amino acids. Germline V CDR1 and CDR2: SGHTS, YDEGEE. The CDR3 here is CASSRKTPSYNEQFF. The CDR3, as DNA: TGTGCCAGCAGCCGAAAGACACCCTCCTACAATGAGCAGTTCTTC.

This clone was recorded only once. This chain links TRBV5-8 with TRBJ2-1; D possibly corresponds to TRBD2 (5 bases). V was pared by 3 bases and J by 0 bases, with 19 bases between. CDR1 SGHTS and CDR2 YDEGEE come from the germline V gene. CDR3 length: 18 amino acids. The CDR3, as DNA: TGTGCCAGCAGCTCGAAGGACTCGCACCAGAACTCCTACAATGAGCAGTTCTTC. This sequence encodes CASSSKDSHQNSYNEQFF.

J is TRBJ2-2 and V is TRBV10-1, with 8 bases identical to TRBD2. The CDR3 is 15 amino acids. CDR1 and CDR2 from the germline V gene are WNHNN and SYGVQD (reference sequence). Germline trimming cut 2 bases from V and 4 bases from J; bases unmatched to any gene: 3. This chain's CDR3 is CASSEERGSTGELFF. The CDR3 DNA is TGCGCCAGCAGTGAGGAGCGGGGGAGCACCGGGGAGCTGTTTTTT.

The V call is TRBV6-1, the J call TRBJ1-1; unclear D gene. Per germline, CDR1 MNHNS and CDR2 SASEGT. Trimming left V 4 bases short and J 1 base short, with 16 bases between. The CDR3 extends over 16 amino acids. The CDR3 nucleotides read TGTGCCAGCAGTGGTCAGCCCCGAAGGGAGAACACTGAAGCTTTCTTT. As protein: CASSGQPRRENTEAFF.

The genes are TRBV19 and TRBJ1-5, with 7 bases lining up with TRBD1. V was clipped by 4 bases and J by 7 bases; unmatched bases: 10. CDR3 size: 15 residues. CDR1 and CDR2 (germline): LNHDA, SQIVND (reference sequence). CDR3 sequence: CASSTVDRAVQPQHF. CDR3 in DNA: TGTGCCAGTAGTACGGTCGACAGGGCGGTACAGCCCCAGCATTTT.

This chain joins TRBV18 and TRBJ1-5; D remains unclear. V lost 2 bases, J lost 3 bases, and 14 bases lay in between. Germline-derived CDR1 and CDR2 are KGHSH and LQKENI. This CDR3 spans 16 amino acids. The CDR3 coding sequence is TGTGCCAGCTCACCAAGGTCTGCAGGACTCAATCAGCCCCAGCATTTT. This translates into CASSPRSAGLNQPQHF. Supplemented by reference TRBV18 and TRBJ1-5, the full variable domain reads NAGVMQNPRHLVRRRGQEARLRCSPMKGHSHVYWYRQLPEEGLKFMVYLQKENIIDESGMPKERFSAEFPKEGPSILRIQQVVRGDSAAYFCASSPRSAGLNQPQHFGDGTRLSIL.

This clone was seen only once. This chain links TRBV7-2 with TRBJ2-1; D is possibly TRBD1 or TRBD2 (6 bases each). CDR3 length: 18 amino acids. CDR1 SGHTA and CDR2 FQGNSA come from the germline V gene. With 6 bases removed from V and 4 bases from J, the gap between germline ends came to 25 bases. The CDR3 DNA reads TGTGCCAGCAGAATCTCTCCCGCCCTACGGGGGCTATACAATGAGCAGTTCTTC. Translating it yields CASRISPALRGLYNEQFF.

In this sample, this clone turned up once. The chain combines TRBV28 with TRBJ2-5, with D unclear. The CDR3 extends over 12 amino acids. Trimming took off 3 bases at V and 5 bases at J, with 7 bases between the two ends. Germline-derived CDR1 and CDR2 are MDHEN and SYDVKM. The CDR3 sequence is CASSFGMETQYF. In DNA, the CDR3 is TGTGCCAGCAGTTTTGGGATGGAGACCCAGTACTTC. Variable domain in full (rest from reference TRBV28 and TRBJ2-5): DVKVTQSSRYLVKRTGEKVFLECVQDMDHENMFWYRQDPGLGLRLIYFSYDVKMKEKGDIPEGYSVSREKKERFSLILESASTNQTSMYLCASSFGMETQYFGPGTRLLVL.

The V gene is TRBV11-2, the J gene TRBJ1-2; D ambiguous. Per germline, CDR1 SGHAT and CDR2 FQNNGV. Trimming pared 2 bases from V and 4 bases from J, leaving 11 bases between. CDR3 length: 14 amino acids. The CDR3 sequence is CASSLKVGVYGYTF. The CDR3 DNA reads TGTGCCAGCAGCTTAAAGGTTGGGGTCTATGGCTACACCTTC.

The rearrangement uses TRBV2 and TRBJ2-1; tentative D call: TRBD2 (7 bases). The CDR3 is 14 residues long. V was trimmed by 1 base and J by 14 bases, leaving 18 bases between them. From germline, CDR1 is SNHLY and CDR2 FYNNEI. The CDR3 DNA reads TGTGCCAGCAGTGAAGTTTCGGGGGGCGGAGGGAAGTTCTTC. Protein sequence: CASSEVSGGGGKFF.